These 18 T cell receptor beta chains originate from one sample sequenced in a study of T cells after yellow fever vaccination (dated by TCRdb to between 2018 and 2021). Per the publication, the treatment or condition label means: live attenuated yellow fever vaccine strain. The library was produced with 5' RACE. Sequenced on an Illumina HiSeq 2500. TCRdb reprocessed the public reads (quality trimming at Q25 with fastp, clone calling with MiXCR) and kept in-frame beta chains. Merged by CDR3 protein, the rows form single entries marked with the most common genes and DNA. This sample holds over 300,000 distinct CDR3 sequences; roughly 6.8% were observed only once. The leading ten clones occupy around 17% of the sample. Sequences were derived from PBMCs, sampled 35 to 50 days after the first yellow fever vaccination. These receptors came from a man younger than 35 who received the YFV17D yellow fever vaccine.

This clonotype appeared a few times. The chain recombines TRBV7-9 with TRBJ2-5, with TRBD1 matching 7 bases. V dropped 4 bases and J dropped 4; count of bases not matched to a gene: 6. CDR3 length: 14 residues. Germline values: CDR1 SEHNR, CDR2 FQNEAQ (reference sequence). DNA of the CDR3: TGTGCCAGCAGCTCTTCGACAGGGCGAGAGACCCAGTACTTC. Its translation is CASSSSTGRETQYF.

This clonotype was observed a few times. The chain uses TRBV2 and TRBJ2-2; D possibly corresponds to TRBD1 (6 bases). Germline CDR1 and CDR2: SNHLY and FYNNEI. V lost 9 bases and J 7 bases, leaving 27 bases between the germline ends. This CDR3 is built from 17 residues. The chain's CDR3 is CASRIGLRRTADGELFF. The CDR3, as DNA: TGTGCCAGTCGTATCGGGTTACGCCGGACAGCCGACGGGGAGCTGTTTTTT.

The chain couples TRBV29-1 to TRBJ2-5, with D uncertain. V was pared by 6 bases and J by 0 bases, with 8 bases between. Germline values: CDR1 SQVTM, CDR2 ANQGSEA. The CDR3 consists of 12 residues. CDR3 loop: CSVRLNQETQYF. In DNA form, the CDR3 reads TGCAGCGTGAGACTTAACCAAGAGACCCAGTACTTC.

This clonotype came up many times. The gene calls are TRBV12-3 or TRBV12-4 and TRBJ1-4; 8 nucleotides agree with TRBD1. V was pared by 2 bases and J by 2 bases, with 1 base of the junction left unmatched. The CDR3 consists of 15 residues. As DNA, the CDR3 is TGTGCCAGCAGTTTACAGGGGGCTACTAATGAAAAACTGTTTTTT. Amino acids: CASSLQGATNEKLFF.

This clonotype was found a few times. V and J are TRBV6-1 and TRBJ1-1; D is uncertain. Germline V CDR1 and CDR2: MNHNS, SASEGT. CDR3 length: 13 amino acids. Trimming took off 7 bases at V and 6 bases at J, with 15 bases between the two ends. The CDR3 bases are TGTGCCAGCACCCGCGTAGGGCATCCTGAAGCTTTCTTT. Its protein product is CASTRVGHPEAFF.

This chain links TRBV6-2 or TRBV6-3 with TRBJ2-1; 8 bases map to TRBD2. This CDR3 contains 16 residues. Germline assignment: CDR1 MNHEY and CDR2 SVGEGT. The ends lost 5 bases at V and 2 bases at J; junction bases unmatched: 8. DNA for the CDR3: TGTGCCAGCAGTCGACTGACGGGGGGGCCCTACAATGAGCAGTTCTTC. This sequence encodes CASSRLTGGPYNEQFF.

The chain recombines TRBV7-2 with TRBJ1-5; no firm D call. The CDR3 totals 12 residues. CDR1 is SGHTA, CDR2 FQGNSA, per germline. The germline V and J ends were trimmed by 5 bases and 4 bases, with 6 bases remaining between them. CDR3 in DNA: TGTGCCAGCAGCATAATGAATCAGCCCCAGCATTTT. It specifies CASSIMNQPQHF.

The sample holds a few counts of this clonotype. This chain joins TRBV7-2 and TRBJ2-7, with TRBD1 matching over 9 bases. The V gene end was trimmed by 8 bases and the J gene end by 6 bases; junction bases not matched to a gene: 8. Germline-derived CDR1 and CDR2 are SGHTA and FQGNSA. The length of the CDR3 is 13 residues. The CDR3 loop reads CASRRDREGEQYF. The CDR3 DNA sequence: TGTGCCAGCCGCCGGGACAGGGAGGGCGAGCAGTACTTC.

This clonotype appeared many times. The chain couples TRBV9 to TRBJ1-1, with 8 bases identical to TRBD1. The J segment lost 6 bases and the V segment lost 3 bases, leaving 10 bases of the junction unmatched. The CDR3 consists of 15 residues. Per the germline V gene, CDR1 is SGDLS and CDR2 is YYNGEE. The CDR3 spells CASSDSDRGLAEAFF. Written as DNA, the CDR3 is TGTGCCAGCAGCGATTCTGACAGGGGTCTCGCTGAAGCTTTCTTT.

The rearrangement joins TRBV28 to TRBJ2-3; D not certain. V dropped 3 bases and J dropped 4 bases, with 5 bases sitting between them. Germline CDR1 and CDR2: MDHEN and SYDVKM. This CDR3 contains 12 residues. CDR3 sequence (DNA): TGTGCCAGCAGTTTCCGGCCAGATACGCAGTATTTT. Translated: CASSFRPDTQYF.

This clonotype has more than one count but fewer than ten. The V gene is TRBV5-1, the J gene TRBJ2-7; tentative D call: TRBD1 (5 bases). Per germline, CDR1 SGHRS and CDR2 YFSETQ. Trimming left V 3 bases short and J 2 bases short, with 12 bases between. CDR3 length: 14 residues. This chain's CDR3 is CASSSGPGTYEQYV. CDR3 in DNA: TGCGCCAGCAGCTCCGGACCAGGGACCTACGAGCAGTACGTC.

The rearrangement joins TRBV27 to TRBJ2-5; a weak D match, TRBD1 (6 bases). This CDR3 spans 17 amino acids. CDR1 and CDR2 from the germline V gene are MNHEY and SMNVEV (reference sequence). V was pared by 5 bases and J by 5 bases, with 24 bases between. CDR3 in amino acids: CASSGMLGALPRETQYF. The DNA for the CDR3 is TGTGCCAGCAGTGGTATGCTGGGGGCGCTGCCCCGGGAGACCCAGTACTTC.

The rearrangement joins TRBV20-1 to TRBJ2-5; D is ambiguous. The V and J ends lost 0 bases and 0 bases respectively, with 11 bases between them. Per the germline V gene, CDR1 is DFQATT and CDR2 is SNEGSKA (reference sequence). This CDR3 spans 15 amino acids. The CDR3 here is CSARDPGSNQETQYF. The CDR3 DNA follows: TGCAGTGCTAGAGATCCAGGTAGTAACCAAGAGACCCAGTACTTC.

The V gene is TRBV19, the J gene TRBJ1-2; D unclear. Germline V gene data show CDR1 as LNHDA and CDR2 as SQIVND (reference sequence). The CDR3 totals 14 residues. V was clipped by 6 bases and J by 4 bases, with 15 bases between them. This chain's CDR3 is CASRRFGSSYGYTF. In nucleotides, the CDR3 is TGTGCCAGTAGGCGGTTCGGGTCCTCCTATGGCTACACCTTC. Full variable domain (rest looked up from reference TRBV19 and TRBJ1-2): DGGITQSPKYLFRKEGQNVTLSCEQNLNHDAMYWYRQDPGQGLRLIYYSQIVNDFQKGDIAEGYSVSREKKESFPLTVTSAQKNPTAFYLCASRRFGSSYGYTFGSGTRLTVV.

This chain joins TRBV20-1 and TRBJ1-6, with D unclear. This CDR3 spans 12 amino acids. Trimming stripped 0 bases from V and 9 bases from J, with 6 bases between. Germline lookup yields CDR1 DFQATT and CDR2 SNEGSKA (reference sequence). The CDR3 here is CSARDLSSPLHF. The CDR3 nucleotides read TGCAGTGCTAGAGATCTGAGTTCACCCCTCCACTTT.

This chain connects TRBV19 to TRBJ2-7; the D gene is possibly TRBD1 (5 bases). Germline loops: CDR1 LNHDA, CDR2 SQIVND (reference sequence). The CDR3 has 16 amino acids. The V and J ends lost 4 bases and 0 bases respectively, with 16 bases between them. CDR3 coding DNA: TGTGCCAGTAGTAAGGTGGCGACTCAGGGCTCCTACGAGCAGTACTTC. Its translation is CASSKVATQGSYEQYF.

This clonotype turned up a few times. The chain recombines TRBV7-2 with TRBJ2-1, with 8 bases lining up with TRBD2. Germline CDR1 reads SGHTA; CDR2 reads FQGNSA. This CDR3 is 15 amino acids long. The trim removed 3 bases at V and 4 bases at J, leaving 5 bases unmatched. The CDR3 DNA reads TGTGCCAGCAGCTTGAGCGGGAGAGCGTACAATGAGCAGTTCTTC. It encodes CASSLSGRAYNEQFF.

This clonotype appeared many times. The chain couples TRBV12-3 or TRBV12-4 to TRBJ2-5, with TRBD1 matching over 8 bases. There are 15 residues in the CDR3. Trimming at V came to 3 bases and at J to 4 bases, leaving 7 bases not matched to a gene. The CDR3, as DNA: TGTGCCAGCAGTTTGGGTCAGGGGGCAATAGAGACCCAGTACTTC. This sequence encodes CASSLGQGAIETQYF.